The table lists the clone carrying this T cell receptor (beta chain) with many counts. This CDR3 comprises 15 residues. Trimming stripped 3 bases from V and 5 bases from J, with 16 bases between. In germline, CDR1 is MGHRA, CDR2 YSYEKL. In the authors' methods: Sequenced samples showed a median of around 100,000 TCRs each, with counts running from about 20,000 to 690,000. TCRdb recomputed calls from the RACE reads with MiXCR, one row per CDR3 protein. These V and J calls rely on TCRdb rather than the paper's analysis. The data show 300,000 to 450,000 distinct CDR3 sequences, 5.1% seen once. Time point described: pre-sensitization, week 0. Documented treatment: therapeutic diphenylcyclopropenone sensitization with weekly scalp DPC. Prior to each patch test being applied, blood was drawn. These data are taken from a study of human T cells and chemical hapten exposure.

This chain connects TRBV4-1 to TRBJ2-5; D tentatively reads TRBD1 or TRBD2 (5 bases each). This sequence was found in a woman aged 45-60 years with alopecia areata. Some clones in this sample may be carry-over from other donors' samples. The source was whole blood, collected in connection with sensitization to the hapten diphenylcyclopropenone (DPC). The CDR3 here is CASSHLLGARETQYF. The CDR3 bases are TGCGCCAGCAGCCATCTACTAGGGGCTCGGGAGACCCAGTACTTC.